This T cell receptor (beta chain) was sequenced in a study of human T cells and chemical hapten exposure. Authors' methods: Counting gave a median of around 90,000 TCRs per sample, with values ranging from about 23,224 to 700,000. A single record per CDR3 protein comes from TCRdb applying MiXCR to the RACE reads. What appears here as the V and J calls and clone size reflects TCRdb's work, not the paper's. This sample has some 350,000 distinct CDR3 sequences; about 6% occur once, and the top ten carry under 7%. CDR1 is SGHTA and CDR2 is FQGNSA in the germline V gene. Trimming pared 1 base from V and 0 bases from J, leaving 6 bases between. This CDR3 contains 15 residues. The table lists this clonotype with many counts. Its antigen is not known. This sample's time point: patch test 2, 6 weeks after DPC sensitization. The sample's treatment: therapeutic diphenylcyclopropenone sensitization with weekly scalp DPC.

Whole-study findings and limits: Once DPC sensitization occurred, TCRs above 1 in 1000 frequency showed no change.

This TCR derives from a woman in her late teens or twenties with alopecia areata. Some clones in this sample may be carry-over from other donors' samples. Sequencing used whole blood, obtained in connection with sensitization to the hapten diphenylcyclopropenone (DPC). The chain is built from TRBV7-2 and TRBJ1-4; D gene uncertain. CDR3 DNA sequence: TGTGCCAGCAGCTTAGGGTCAGCAACTAATGAAAAACTGTTTTTT. Translation gives CASSLGSATNEKLFF.